The rows below give T cell receptor beta chains drawn from one sample of a study of T cell responses to AZD1222 COVID-19 vaccine. Generated by immunoSEQ multiplex PCR, the TCRdb table keeps only in-frame clones and is missing some. Of some 110,000 clones in the sample, about 90% were seen once. Specimen: peripheral blood, collected 28 days after the second AZD1222 dose. The receptors come from an adult who received the AZD1222 COVID-19 vaccine. Both conserved end residues are part of each CDR3. The D gene is left open where the match is weak. Clone size is not always given. Where it is, it says once, few, many or a class for expanded clones.

d_gene	v_gene	j_gene	abundance	CDR3aa	CDR3nt
TRBD2	TRBV7-8	TRBJ2-7	.	CASSSGAGGPWEQYF	TGTGCCAGCAGCTCGGGAGCGGGGGGGCCTTGGGAGCAGTACTTC
.	TRBV5-6	TRBJ1-4	.	CASSSNPGAPNEKLFF	TGTGCCAGCAGCTCTAACCCGGGAGCACCGAATGAAAAACTGTTTTTT
.	TRBV12-3/TRBV12-4	TRBJ1-2	.	CASSLWGNGYTF	TGTGCCAGCAGTTTATGGGGAAATGGCTACACCTTC
.	TRBV7-2	TRBJ2-5	once	CASSLGVRANQETQYF	TGTGCCAGCAGCTTAGGGGTTAGGGCTAACCAAGAGACCCAGTACTTC
.	TRBV6-5	TRBJ2-2	.	CASRPEAGELFF	TGTGCCAGCAGACCCGAGGCCGGGGAGCTGTTTTTT
TRBD1	TRBV7-2	TRBJ2-7	.	CASSLGDRGYEQYF	TGTGCCAGCAGCTTAGGGGACAGGGGCTACGAGCAGTACTTC
.	TRBV6-1	TRBJ1-4	.	CASSEGFRVEKLFF	TGTGCCAGCAGTGAAGGGTTCAGGGTTGAAAAACTGTTTTTT
.	TRBV10-2	TRBJ2-1	.	CASSEQLGNEQFF	TGCGCCAGCAGTGAGCAGCTCGGCAATGAGCAGTTCTTC
TRBD2	TRBV6-5	TRBJ2-7	.	CASTSSGGAYEQYF	TGTGCCAGCACCAGTTCCGGGGGGGCCTACGAGCAGTACTTC
.	TRBV27	TRBJ1-2	.	CASSSGLNYGYTF	TGTGCCAGCAGCTCGGGCCTGAACTATGGCTACACCTTC
TRBD1	TRBV7-9	TRBJ1-5	.	CASSSSGTVNQPQHF	TGTGCCAGCAGCTCTTCGGGGACAGTCAATCAGCCCCAGCATTTT
.	TRBV15	TRBJ2-1	few	CATSLYNEQFF	TGTGCCACCAGCCTCTACAATGAGCAGTTCTTC
.	TRBV19	TRBJ1-2	.	CASAPTVSDGYTF	TGTGCTTCAGCCCCGACAGTCAGCGATGGCTACACCTTC
TRBD1	TRBV7-2	TRBJ1-1	.	CASSLTGTANTEAFF	TGTGCCAGCAGCTTAACGGGGACAGCGAACACTGAAGCTTTCTTT
.	TRBV4-1	TRBJ1-6	.	CASSQDSNSPLHF	TGCGCCAGCAGCCAAGATAGCAATTCACCCCTCCACTTT
TRBD1	TRBV27	TRBJ1-5	.	CASSLRTGMSNQPQHF	TGTGCCAGCAGTTTAAGGACAGGGATGAGCAATCAGCCCCAGCATTTT
.	TRBV2	TRBJ1-2	.	CASSQQIRTRPDYGYTF	TGTGCCAGCAGTCAACAAATACGGACAAGGCCGGACTATGGCTACACCTTC
.	TRBV6-2/TRBV6-3	TRBJ2-3	.	CASSYSDPLDTQYF	TGTGCCAGCAGTTACTCGGACCCCCTAGATACGCAGTATTTT
TRBD1	TRBV9	TRBJ1-6	.	CASSGTGFNSPLHF	TGTGCCAGCAGCGGGACAGGCTTTAATTCACCCCTCCACTTT
.	TRBV9	TRBJ1-1	.	CASSVTWNTEAFF	TGTGCCAGCAGCGTAACCTGGAACACTGAAGCTTTCTTT
.	TRBV30	TRBJ1-1	.	CAWTPTWAGNTEAFF	TGTGCCTGGACCCCGACTTGGGCGGGGAACACTGAAGCTTTCTTT
.	TRBV3-1/TRBV3-2	TRBJ2-3	.	CASSHGGPGDTQYF	TGTGCCAGCAGCCACGGGGGGCCCGGAGATACGCAGTATTTT
.	TRBV7-2	TRBJ1-3	.	CASSLDYSSGNTIYF	TGTGCCAGCAGCTTAGACTACAGCTCTGGAAACACCATATATTTT
TRBD1	TRBV5-3	TRBJ2-7	.	CARSHTWGRGSYEQYF	TGTGCCAGAAGCCACACCTGGGGCAGGGGGTCCTACGAGCAGTACTTC
.	TRBV6-2/TRBV6-3	TRBJ1-6	.	CASSYVGRVNSPLHF	TGTGCCAGCAGTTACGTCGGCAGGGTAAATTCACCCCTCCACTTT
.	TRBV19	TRBJ2-3	.	CASSGPASTDTQYF	TGTGCCAGTAGTGGGCCCGCTAGCACAGATACGCAGTATTTT
.	TRBV6-5	TRBJ1-6	.	CASSYYGTNLNSPLHF	TGTGCCAGCAGTTACTATGGGACAAATCTAAATTCACCCCTCCACTTT
.	TRBV11-3	TRBJ2-7	.	CASSNLYEQYF	TGTGCCAGCAGCAACCTCTACGAGCAGTACTTC
.	TRBV5-6	TRBJ2-6	.	CASSPTRRGTNVLTF	TGTGCCAGCAGCCCAACACGTCGGGGCACCAACGTCCTGACTTTC
.	TRBV9	TRBJ2-1	once	CASSVTDRSEQFF	TGTGCCAGCAGCGTGACGGACAGAAGTGAGCAGTTCTTC
TRBD1	TRBV30	TRBJ1-4	.	CAWNRGLNEKLFF	TGTGCCTGGAACAGGGGATTAAATGAAAAACTGTTTTTT
.	TRBV6-5	TRBJ1-1	few	CASRSGSEAFF	TGTGCCAGCAGGAGCGGGAGTGAAGCTTTCTTT
TRBD1	TRBV5-5	TRBJ1-5	.	CASSSWTGNSNQPQHF	TGTGCCAGCAGCAGCTGGACAGGGAATAGCAATCAGCCCCAGCATTTT
.	TRBV11-2	TRBJ2-2	.	CASSLVAGNTWELFF	TGTGCCAGCAGCTTAGTAGCAGGGAACACCTGGGAGCTGTTTTTT
.	TRBV12-3/TRBV12-4	TRBJ1-1	.	CASTYGQEAFF	TGTGCCAGCACCTACGGACAGGAAGCTTTCTTT
TRBD1	TRBV11-3	TRBJ2-7	.	CASSFTGEGEQYF	TGTGCCAGCAGCTTCACAGGGGAAGGCGAGCAGTACTTC
.	TRBV7-2	TRBJ2-5	.	CASSLSTPQETQYF	TGTGCCAGCAGCTTATCAACACCCCAAGAGACCCAGTACTTC
.	TRBV5-8	TRBJ1-3	.	CASSVDRTGNTIYF	TGTGCCAGCAGCGTGGACAGAACTGGAAACACCATATATTTT
.	TRBV19	TRBJ2-5	.	CGFWGAQETQYF	TGTGGCTTCTGGGGGGCTCAAGAGACCCAGTACTTC
TRBD1	TRBV5-1	TRBJ1-2	once	CASSFRAGGDYGYTF	TGCGCCAGCAGCTTTCGGGCAGGGGGTGACTATGGCTACACCTTC
.	TRBV9	TRBJ1-1	once	CASSPYGGIGNTEAFF	TGTGCCAGCAGCCCCTATGGGGGGATCGGGAACACTGAAGCTTTCTTT
TRBD2	TRBV5-4	TRBJ2-1	.	CASSRDERGGYEQFF	TGTGCCAGCAGCAGAGATGAGCGGGGGGGCTATGAGCAGTTCTTC
.	TRBV6-2/TRBV6-3	TRBJ2-5	.	CASSYRGGTKETQYF	TGTGCCAGCAGTTACCGAGGGGGGACCAAAGAGACCCAGTACTTC
.	TRBV25-1	TRBJ1-2	.	CASSEWGDGYTF	TGTGCCAGCAGTGAATGGGGGGACGGCTACACCTTC